A single T cell receptor beta chain is shown here with its context. Its antigen is still unknown. The input lacks base qualities; no much larger clone sits a single base away. This sample stems from a study of blood T cell repertoires in COVID-19 (dated by TCRdb to 2018 to 2020). In the study overall: Samples from collaborators originated in the United States, Italy and Spain and spanned both the acute and convalescent phases of COVID-19. A freely available public database, intended as a resource for researchers studying the immune response to SARS-CoV-2, is where the repertoires were released. Samples were obtained from the ongoing ImmuneRACE study (first 160 participants) and from roughly 1,300 subjects provided by 6 global collaborators. The dataset comprised deeply sampled blood TCRbeta repertoires from subjects exposed to, actively infected with, or recovered from COVID-19. The sample metadata nearly always contained a de-identified subject ID, COVID-19 status, age in years and sex. Where available, HLA class I and class II types were obtained from metadata supplied by the sample provider rather than from assay-based typing. The material from the prospective study consisted of cDNA or gDNA derived from T cells, B-cell-depleted T cells, or PBMCs. The paper's findings and limits, for the study overall: How much clinical and demographic metadata was included differed by source and by participant, and the metadata was provided uncurated.

Here V drops 6 bases and J drops 3 bases, and the junction holds 21 bases not matched to any gene. The CDR3 spans 19 residues, from the cysteine through the phenylalanine. The sequence is cut down to CDR3 DNA, 57 bases in frame from base 1. Per the germline V gene, SGHVS is the CDR1 and FNYEAQ is the CDR2. Each collaborating institution followed its own protocols to collect whole blood in K2EDTA tubes. For TCRbeta analysis, collaborators shipped samples as frozen whole blood, isolated PBMCs, or DNA extracted from either of those sample types. TCRbeta CDR3 regions were amplified from genomic DNA using the immunoSEQ Assay, a bias-controlled multiplex PCR. The paper's processing steps were these. The number of nucleated cells in each sample was estimated by amplification of reference gene primers within the assay. Sequence reads were collapsed and filtered to measure the absolute abundance of every unique TCRbeta CDR3 rearrangement. For each sample, productive Simpson clonality was calculated as the square root of Simpson's diversity index over productive rearrangements. What TCRdb holds here is the immuneACCESS table cut down to in-frame rearrangements. Part of the clones is not present; checked against another copy, under half of the missing clones reflect an unresolved V gene, and the others are unexplained. D and trimming were read from the DNA, whereas the V and J calls and clone size are those reported in that table. Within this sample are about 160,000 clones, with about 82% of them counted one time only. Together, the top ten hold about 7% of the sample.

In this chain, TRBV7-6 is recombined with TRBJ2-5; TRBD2 lines up with 8 middle nucleotides. Sequenced sample: peripheral blood. This TCR came from a man aged 45-65 years with active or convalescent COVID-19. The nucleotides read TGTGCCAGCAGGCCTACTAGCGGCCACCTAAAGAGGCTCAAAGAGACCCAGTACTTC. Its protein reads: CASRPTSGHLKRLKETQYF. The CDR3 plus the reference TRBV7-6 and TRBJ2-5 genes for the other parts give the full variable domain: GAGVSQSPRYKVTKRGQDVALRCDPISGHVSLYWYRQALGQGPEFLTYFNYEAQQDKSGLPNDRFSAERPEGSISTLTIQRTEQRDSAMYRCASRPTSGHLKRLKETQYFGPGTRLLVL.